A selection of T cell receptor beta chains follows, all from one sample in a study of T cells after yellow fever vaccination. TCRdb re-analysed the 5' RACE reads in MiXCR, keeping a single row per CDR3 protein. The sample carries 600,000 to 750,000 distinct CDR3 sequences, 12% recorded once. Here the sequenced sample was PBMCs, taken on the day of the yellow fever booster vaccination. These receptors were collected from a man between 25 and 39 years old who received the YFV17D yellow fever vaccine. CDR3s include the opening cysteine and the closing phenylalanine or tryptophan. D genes are given only for firm matches. Where a row states a size, it is once, few, many or the class of an expanded clone; other rows omit it.

j_call: TRBJ2-1; v_call: TRBV19; clone_size: NA; d_call: TRBD2; cdr3_nt: TGTGCCAGTAGTCCCCTGCTAGCGGGAGTGAGAGAGCAGTTCTTC; cdr3_aa: CASSPLLAGVREQFF
j_call: TRBJ2-2; v_call: TRBV5-4; clone_size: few; d_call: TRBD2; cdr3_nt: TGTGCCAGCAGCCGCGGGGGAGTAGCCACCGGGGAGCTGTTTTTT; cdr3_aa: CASSRGGVATGELFF
j_call: TRBJ2-1; v_call: TRBV4-3; clone_size: few; d_call: TRBD2; cdr3_nt: TGCGCCAGCAGCCAAGATAGTACGGGGGGGGTGCAGTTCTTC; cdr3_aa: CASSQDSTGGVQFF
j_call: TRBJ2-7; v_call: TRBV2; clone_size: NA; d_call: NA; cdr3_nt: TGTGCCAGCGGGGTCCAGGGACCGTCGGCGCAGTACTTC; cdr3_aa: CASGVQGPSAQYF
j_call: TRBJ2-2; v_call: TRBV4-3; clone_size: NA; d_call: NA; cdr3_nt: TGCGCCAGCAGCCCGCAAACAGGGGACTTATCGAACACCGGGGAGCTGTTTTTT; cdr3_aa: CASSPQTGDLSNTGELFF
j_call: TRBJ2-1; v_call: TRBV20-1; clone_size: few; d_call: NA; cdr3_nt: TGCAGTGCTAGAATGCGGCCGAGCTCCTACAATGAGCAGTTCTTC; cdr3_aa: CSARMRPSSYNEQFF
j_call: TRBJ2-5; v_call: TRBV7-2; clone_size: few; d_call: NA; cdr3_nt: TGTGCCAGCAGCTTAAACTCAGGCGGGTGGGAGACCCAGTACTTC; cdr3_aa: CASSLNSGGWETQYF
j_call: TRBJ1-6; v_call: TRBV21-1; clone_size: NA; d_call: NA; cdr3_nt: TGTGCCAGCAGCAAAGACGGAATAGAAGAACAGGCTTTATCACCCCTCCACTTT; cdr3_aa: CASSKDGIEEQALSPLHF
j_call: TRBJ2-3; v_call: TRBV7-8; clone_size: NA; d_call: TRBD2; cdr3_nt: TGTGCCAGCAGCTTGGGACTAGCGGGAGGGCCGGGCACAGATACGCAGTATTTT; cdr3_aa: CASSLGLAGGPGTDTQYF
j_call: TRBJ2-2; v_call: TRBV9; clone_size: NA; d_call: TRBD2; cdr3_nt: TGTGCCAGCAGCGTATTTAGCGGGGCCGTAGGGACCGGGGAGCTGTTTTTT; cdr3_aa: CASSVFSGAVGTGELFF
j_call: TRBJ2-2; v_call: TRBV6-5; clone_size: NA; d_call: NA; cdr3_nt: TGTGCCAGCAGTTACTCAAGTCAAATGAGGGGGACGAACACCGGGGAGCTGTTTTTT; cdr3_aa: CASSYSSQMRGTNTGELFF
j_call: TRBJ1-5; v_call: TRBV3-1; clone_size: NA; d_call: NA; cdr3_nt: TGTGCCAGCAGCCAAGAGGGTTTGGGATTGGACAATCAGCCCCAGCATTTT; cdr3_aa: CASSQEGLGLDNQPQHF
j_call: TRBJ2-7; v_call: TRBV12-5; clone_size: NA; d_call: TRBD2; cdr3_nt: TGTGCTAGTGGTTTGGCTGCCGGGGGGATCCTCCTCGAGCAGTACTTC; cdr3_aa: CASGLAAGGILLEQYF
j_call: TRBJ1-2; v_call: TRBV7-2; clone_size: NA; d_call: NA; cdr3_nt: TGTGCCAGCAGCTTAGCCAGGGCGGGGGGCTACACCTTC; cdr3_aa: CASSLARAGGYTF
j_call: TRBJ1-1; v_call: TRBV11-2; clone_size: many; d_call: NA; cdr3_nt: TGTGCCAGCAGCCCGGGGGTTGGTGAAGCTTTCTTT; cdr3_aa: CASSPGVGEAFF
j_call: TRBJ2-3; v_call: TRBV29-1; clone_size: few; d_call: TRBD2; cdr3_nt: TGCAGCGTGGGGGTAGCTAGCGGCCGCACAGATACGCAGTATTTT; cdr3_aa: CSVGVASGRTDTQYF
j_call: TRBJ2-3; v_call: TRBV27; clone_size: NA; d_call: TRBD2; cdr3_nt: TGTGCCAGCAGTGGACTAGCGGGCTTCTTCTCAGATACGCAGTATTTT; cdr3_aa: CASSGLAGFFSDTQYF
j_call: TRBJ2-7; v_call: TRBV6-2/TRBV6-3; clone_size: NA; d_call: NA; cdr3_nt: TGTGCCAGCAGCGGACGACACCTCTACGAGCAGTACTTC; cdr3_aa: CASSGRHLYEQYF
j_call: TRBJ2-7; v_call: TRBV28; clone_size: NA; d_call: NA; cdr3_nt: TGTGCCAGCAGATTCGGGGGATCCCACGAGCAGTACTTC; cdr3_aa: CASRFGGSHEQYF
j_call: TRBJ1-2; v_call: TRBV7-2; clone_size: NA; d_call: TRBD1; cdr3_nt: TGTGCCAGCAGCCAATCCCAGGGGGCGGATGGCTACACCTTC; cdr3_aa: CASSQSQGADGYTF
j_call: TRBJ2-6; v_call: TRBV18; clone_size: NA; d_call: NA; cdr3_nt: TGTGCCAGCTCACGGAGGGTCCCTGGGGCCAACGTCCTGACTTTC; cdr3_aa: CASSRRVPGANVLTF
j_call: TRBJ1-5; v_call: TRBV20-1; clone_size: few; d_call: NA; cdr3_nt: TGCAGTGCTAAACGGGCAGATCAGCCCCAGCATTTT; cdr3_aa: CSAKRADQPQHF
j_call: TRBJ2-3; v_call: TRBV9; clone_size: many; d_call: NA; cdr3_nt: TGTGCCAGCAGCGTAGCTGCTCGGGGTAGCACAGATACGCAGTATTTT; cdr3_aa: CASSVAARGSTDTQYF
j_call: TRBJ2-6; v_call: TRBV12-3/TRBV12-4; clone_size: once; d_call: NA; cdr3_nt: TGTGCCAGCAGTTTTGAGGTGGACCCCCTGACTTTC; cdr3_aa: CASSFEVDPLTF
j_call: TRBJ2-7; v_call: TRBV5-1; clone_size: few; d_call: TRBD1; cdr3_nt: TGCGCCAGCACCCTCCGGGACAGCGGCTCCTACGAGCAGTACTTC; cdr3_aa: CASTLRDSGSYEQYF
j_call: TRBJ2-1; v_call: TRBV29-1; clone_size: few; d_call: TRBD2; cdr3_nt: TGCAGCGCTTCTTTGACGGGAGGGCCTTACAATGAGCAGTTCTTC; cdr3_aa: CSASLTGGPYNEQFF
j_call: TRBJ2-7; v_call: TRBV4-3; clone_size: NA; d_call: TRBD2; cdr3_nt: TGCGCCAGCAGCCCCGACGGGACTAGCGGCTACGAGCAGTACTTC; cdr3_aa: CASSPDGTSGYEQYF
j_call: TRBJ2-7; v_call: TRBV19; clone_size: NA; d_call: NA; cdr3_nt: TGTGCCAGTAGCAAGGCCAACTTCGGTTACGAGCAGTACTTC; cdr3_aa: CASSKANFGYEQYF
j_call: TRBJ2-5; v_call: TRBV11-2; clone_size: few; d_call: NA; cdr3_nt: TGTGCCAGCAGCCCCCGGGGCAGGGCATCCCAGGTGACCCAGTACTTC; cdr3_aa: CASSPRGRASQVTQYF
j_call: TRBJ2-1; v_call: TRBV12-3/TRBV12-4; clone_size: few; d_call: TRBD2; cdr3_nt: TGTGCCAGCAGAAAAACTAGCGGGGACTACAATGAGCAGTTCTTC; cdr3_aa: CASRKTSGDYNEQFF
j_call: TRBJ2-3; v_call: TRBV5-1; clone_size: few; d_call: NA; cdr3_nt: TGCGCCAGCAGCTTGACGACCACAGATACGCAGTATTTT; cdr3_aa: CASSLTTTDTQYF
j_call: TRBJ1-5; v_call: TRBV15; clone_size: NA; d_call: NA; cdr3_nt: TGTGCCACCAGCAAAGACGGGAATCAGCCCCAGCATTTT; cdr3_aa: CATSKDGNQPQHF
j_call: TRBJ1-1; v_call: TRBV7-3; clone_size: few; d_call: NA; cdr3_nt: TGTGCCAGCAGCACGGGACACCCGAACACTGAAGCTTTCTTT; cdr3_aa: CASSTGHPNTEAFF
j_call: TRBJ2-3; v_call: TRBV12-3/TRBV12-4; clone_size: few; d_call: TRBD2; cdr3_nt: TGTGCCAGCAGTCCCCTCCTTGCTGCGAGCGGGAGGGGAGATACGCAGTATTTT; cdr3_aa: CASSPLLAASGRGDTQYF
j_call: TRBJ2-7; v_call: TRBV9; clone_size: NA; d_call: NA; cdr3_nt: TGTGCCAGCAGCGTAGGGGAGCACTCCTACGAGCAGTACTTC; cdr3_aa: CASSVGEHSYEQYF
j_call: TRBJ1-1; v_call: TRBV7-2; clone_size: NA; d_call: TRBD1; cdr3_nt: TGTGCCAGCAGCACCCCGACAGGGGAAGGAACTGAAGCTTTCTTT; cdr3_aa: CASSTPTGEGTEAFF
j_call: TRBJ2-5; v_call: TRBV27; clone_size: NA; d_call: TRBD2; cdr3_nt: TGTGCCAGCAGTTTATCGGTAGCGGGAGAGACCCAGTACTTC; cdr3_aa: CASSLSVAGETQYF
j_call: TRBJ2-3; v_call: TRBV6-4; clone_size: many; d_call: NA; cdr3_nt: TGTGCCAGCAGTGACCCACCTGGAGGGGACACAGATACGCAGTATTTT; cdr3_aa: CASSDPPGGDTDTQYF
j_call: TRBJ2-1; v_call: TRBV12-3/TRBV12-4; clone_size: few; d_call: NA; cdr3_nt: TGTGCCAGCAAACCTACTGGGTTTTATGAGCAGTTCTTC; cdr3_aa: CASKPTGFYEQFF
j_call: TRBJ2-1; v_call: TRBV6-1; clone_size: few; d_call: NA; cdr3_nt: TGTGCCAGCAGACCTACCCCAGGGTACCCGCAGTTCTTC; cdr3_aa: CASRPTPGYPQFF
j_call: TRBJ2-7; v_call: TRBV12-3/TRBV12-4; clone_size: NA; d_call: NA; cdr3_nt: TGTGCCAGCACAGGGTCCTCCTTCGAGCAGTACTTC; cdr3_aa: CASTGSSFEQYF